This record looks at one T cell receptor (beta chain) sequence and its context. This clonotype has a count of ten or more. The target of this receptor is not known. Per-base qualities were not stored, and no clone one base away is much larger. What this sample's treatment or condition label stands for: in vitro stimulation with specific CMV peptide epitopes to enrich CMV-specific T cells. The data were taken from a study of T cell repertoires in cytomegalovirus infection (dated by TCRdb to about 2019). As for the study more broadly: Peptide stimulations targeted recently identified HLA-C-restricted CMV epitopes, whose presentation resists viral immunomodulation, together with well-studied HLA-B-restricted epitopes. Because public TCR beta signatures pointed to carriage of CMV infection together with the matching HLA type, the HLA type of each donor mattered for the analysis.

What the authors observed across the whole study: In both this cohort and an independent roughly 400-donor cohort, the cumulative frequency of public TCR beta family members distinguished carriers of CMV infection plus the relevant HLA type. The ex vivo response was dominated by HLA-C-restricted CMV-specific TCR beta clonotypes, and the single most frequent clonotype in two of eight donors was supplied by these HLA-C-restricted clonotypes.

The reads were generated on an Illumina HiSeq 1500. TCRdb reprocessed the public reads (quality trimming at Q25 with fastp, clone calling with MiXCR) and kept in-frame beta chains. All rows with the same CDR3 protein become a single entry with the most common DNA and genes. The table for this sample lists some 940,000 distinct CDR3 sequences; about a third of them were counted only once. About 14% of the sample is taken by the ten largest. Reading the germline V gene gives CDR1 ENHRY and CDR2 SYGVKD. The trim is 3 bases for V and 2 bases for J, with a gap of 4 bases between the germline ends. The CDR3 holds 13 amino acids from the cysteine to the phenylalanine. Only the CDR3 DNA stays, 39 bases, in frame from base 1.

The chain is encoded by TRBV10-3 joined to TRBJ2-2; there is no confident call for the D gene. The sequencing used cultured CD8+ T cells from PBMCs, collected from culture after CMV antigen stimulation. The receptor was isolated from a human donor in good health (CMV status not recorded). Some clones in this sample may be carry-over from other donors' samples. The bases are TGTGCCATCAGTGATATCAACACCGGGGAGCTGTTTTTT. This gives the protein CAISDINTGELFF.